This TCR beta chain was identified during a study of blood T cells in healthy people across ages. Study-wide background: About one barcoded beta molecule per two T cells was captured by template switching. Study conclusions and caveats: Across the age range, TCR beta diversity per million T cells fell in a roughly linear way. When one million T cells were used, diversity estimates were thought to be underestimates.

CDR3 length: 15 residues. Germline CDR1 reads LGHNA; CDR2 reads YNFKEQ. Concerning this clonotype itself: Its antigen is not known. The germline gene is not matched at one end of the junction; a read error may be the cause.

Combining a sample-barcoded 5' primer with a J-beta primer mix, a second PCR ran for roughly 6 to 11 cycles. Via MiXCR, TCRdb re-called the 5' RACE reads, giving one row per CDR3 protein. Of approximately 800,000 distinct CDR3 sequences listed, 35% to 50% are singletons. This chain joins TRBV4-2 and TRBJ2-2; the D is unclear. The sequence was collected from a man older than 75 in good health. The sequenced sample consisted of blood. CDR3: CASSQQARGTRELFF. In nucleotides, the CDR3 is TGTGCCAGCAGCCAACAGGCCAGAGGCACCCGGGAGCTGTTTTTT.